A selection of T cell receptor beta chains follows, all from one sample in a study of cytomegalovirus exposure and HLA in healthy donors. Sequencing was performed with immunoSEQ multiplex PCR; in TCRdb, only in-frame clones are kept and a portion is missing. The sample yields 200,000 or so clones, around 88% seen once. The sample consisted of PBMCs. The receptor set was obtained from a woman younger than 30 in good health and CMV-seronegative. Both conserved end residues are part of each CDR3.

16	TRBJ2-1	TRBV6-6	CASSPGLAGGLGEQFF
15	TRBJ2-1	TRBV6-5	CASSHQGGTYNEQFF
14	TRBJ1-2	TRBV5-1	CASSLGADGQGYTF
15	TRBJ1-2	TRBV28	CASSLGGYGSYGYTF
12	TRBJ2-7	TRBV6-5	CASSPGGAEQYF
13	TRBJ1-2	TRBV10-3	CAISEAAANGYTF
17	TRBJ1-1	TRBV9	CASSGNTGENLNTEAFF
14	TRBJ2-7	TRBV4-2	CASSDRQGGGEQYF
15	TRBJ2-2	TRBV4-3	CASSQGTGDTGELFF
11	TRBJ1-2	TRBV7-2	CASSWGTYYTF
13	TRBJ1-5	TRBV6-5	CASSDRDNQPQHF
13	TRBJ2-7	TRBV29-1	CSVERGSGYEQYF
12	TRBJ2-7	TRBV29-1	CSVIAGAYEQYF
16	TRBJ1-3	TRBV4-2	CASSQESGQGADTIYF
12	TRBJ2-5	TRBV5-1	CASSLGSGTQYF
16	TRBJ2-1	TRBV13	CASRVEGGSSYNEQFF
13	TRBJ1-2	TRBV6-5	CASSPQAHYGYTF
13	TRBJ2-1	TRBV6-9	CATGGRDYNEQFF
14	TRBJ2-7	TRBV7-6	CASSSYAGGREQYF
14	TRBJ2-7	TRBV10-3	CAISESERASWAYF
14	TRBJ1-2	TRBV19	CATGRLDSNYGYTF
15	TRBJ1-5	TRBV2	CASSDSGRANQPQHF
13	TRBJ1-3	TRBV7-9	CASGPGSGNTIYF
13	TRBJ1-1	TRBV9	CASSVVLGAEAFF
15	TRBJ1-2	TRBV29-1	CSVAGVKGTGYGYTF
15	TRBJ1-2	TRBV14	CASSQKRTGWPGYTF
17	TRBJ2-1	TRBV4-1	CASSQGSTSGLYNEQFF
14	TRBJ2-7	TRBV5-1	CASSLSGVAYEQYF
17	TRBJ1-5	TRBV2	CASSESRGGARYQPQHF
15	TRBJ2-7	TRBV4-1	CASSQAGGLSYEQYF
15	TRBJ2-2	TRBV9	CASSPGTGSTGELFF
17	TRBJ1-1	TRBV4-3	CASSQMGQGAGGTEAFF
14	TRBJ1-2	TRBV28	CASSSGRANYGYTF
14	TRBJ1-2	TRBV28	CATRGQGAYDGYTF
12	TRBJ2-7	TRBV28	CASTLGGSEQYF
14	TRBJ1-5	TRBV27	CASSITVGSQPQHF
14	TRBJ1-2	TRBV28	CASSLATDLYGYTF
13	TRBJ1-2	TRBV6-5	CASIGDSNYGYTF
15	TRBJ2-7	TRBV7-2	CASSIRTSGSYEQYF
15	TRBJ1-5	TRBV6-1	CASSDLSGINRPQHF
15	TRBJ2-3	TRBV6-1	CASRDGQRRTDTQYF
14	TRBJ2-7	TRBV9	CASSVAGASYEQYF
14	TRBJ2-1	TRBV4-1	CASSQARQVNEQFF
17	TRBJ2-3	TRBV9	CASSVIPTSVMTDTQYF
15	TRBJ2-7	TRBV29-1	CSVEGILGARNEQYF
15	TRBJ2-1	TRBV6-5	CASSSVRTSGNEQFF
13	TRBJ1-5	TRBV19	CASRLGGRQPQHF
16	TRBJ2-7	TRBV28	CASSLSSGRRYYEQYF
13	TRBJ2-7	TRBV5-6	CASSLASGYEQYF
14	TRBJ2-7	TRBV29-1	CSVCDRQSSYEQYF
15	TRBJ1-2	TRBV19	CASSIGCDRENGYTF
16	TRBJ2-5	TRBV28	CASSSLVAAKQETQYF
15	TRBJ2-3	TRBV7-2	CASSPGLAATDTQYF